Listed here is a single TCR beta chain. This entry belongs to a study of T cell changes during pregnancy in multiple sclerosis. In germline, CDR1 is LNHDA, CDR2 SQIVND (reference sequence). Trimming removed 4 bases from V and 4 bases from J, with 11 bases in between. This CDR3 contains 14 residues. Here immunoSEQ multiplex PCR was the method, and the copy in TCRdb shows in-frame clones only, minus some. This sample yields about 80,000 clones, of which about 91% are seen a single time; under 1.5% belongs to the top ten. The sequence was obtained from a female donor with multiple sclerosis, enrolled in a pregnancy study. The input for sequencing was peripheral blood, taken before pregnancy. This sequence joins TRBV19 and TRBJ2-1; D remains ambiguous. The CDR3 bases are TGTGCCAGTAGTACTTGGGCCGTTTACAATGAGCAGTTCTTC. As protein: CASSTWAVYNEQFF.